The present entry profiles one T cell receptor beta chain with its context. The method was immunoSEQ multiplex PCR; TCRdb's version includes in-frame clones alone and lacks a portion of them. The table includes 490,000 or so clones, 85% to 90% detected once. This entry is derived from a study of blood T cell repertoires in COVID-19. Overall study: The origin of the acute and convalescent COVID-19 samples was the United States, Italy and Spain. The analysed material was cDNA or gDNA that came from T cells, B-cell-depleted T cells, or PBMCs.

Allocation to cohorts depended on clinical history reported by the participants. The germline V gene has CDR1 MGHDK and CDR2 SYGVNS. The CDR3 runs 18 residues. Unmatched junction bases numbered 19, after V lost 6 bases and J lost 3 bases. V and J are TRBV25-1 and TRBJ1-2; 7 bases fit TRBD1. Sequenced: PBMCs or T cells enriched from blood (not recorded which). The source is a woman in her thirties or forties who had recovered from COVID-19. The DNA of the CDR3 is TGTGCCAGCAGCGTATTAGGGGCGGGGACAGTTGAAGACTATGGCTACACCTTC. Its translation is CASSVLGAGTVEDYGYTF.